Listed below are T cell receptor beta chains from one sample, sequenced in a study of blood T cell repertoires in COVID-19. The table came from immunoSEQ multiplex PCR; TCRdb's copy has only in-frame clones and leaves some out. The table has 250,000 to 300,000 clones, roughly 88% seen once. The sample consisted of PBMCs or T cells enriched from blood (not recorded which). The receptors here all came from a woman aged 45-60 years who had recovered from COVID-19. The CDR3 runs from the conserved cysteine through the conserved F or W. The D gene is left open where the match is weak. Size values are once, few and many counts, or a class for expanded clones, and some rows have none.

clone size	V gene	D gene	J gene	CDR3 protein	CDR3 DNA
NA	TRBV28	TRBD1	TRBJ2-6	CASSPVPWGRGPGANVLTF	TGTGCCAGCAGTCCGGTCCCCTGGGGCAGGGGGCCCGGGGCCAACGTCCTGACTTTC
NA	TRBV10-3	NA	TRBJ2-1	CAISGEVNNEQFF	TGTGCCATCAGCGGGGAAGTAAACAATGAGCAGTTCTTC
NA	TRBV7-2	TRBD1	TRBJ1-1	CASSFQTGGTEAFF	TGTGCCAGCAGCTTTCAGACAGGGGGCACTGAAGCTTTCTTT
NA	TRBV7-6	NA	TRBJ2-6	CASSPTLSPNGANVLTF	TGTGCCAGCAGCCCGACATTGAGTCCTAATGGGGCCAACGTCCTGACTTTC
NA	TRBV3-1/TRBV3-2	NA	TRBJ2-4	CASSQVKNIQYF	TGTGCCAGCAGCCAAGTAAAAAACATTCAGTACTTC
NA	TRBV30	NA	TRBJ1-1	CAWGTGRTEAFF	TGTGCCTGGGGAACAGGGCGCACTGAAGCTTTCTTT
NA	TRBV12-5	TRBD1	TRBJ2-7	CASGLEPSDRSYEQYF	TGTGCTAGTGGTTTGGAACCTTCGGACAGGTCCTACGAGCAGTACTTC
NA	TRBV11-2	NA	TRBJ2-3	CASRPIRAGDTQYF	TGTGCCAGCAGGCCAATCAGGGCAGGGGATACGCAGTATTTT
NA	TRBV28	NA	TRBJ2-7	CASSPRGWVTGTYEQYF	TGTGCCAGCAGTCCGCGAGGTTGGGTGACAGGAACCTACGAGCAGTACTTC
NA	TRBV6-1	NA	TRBJ1-5	CASSDTGVGYQPQHF	TGTGCCAGCAGTGATACGGGGGTAGGCTATCAGCCCCAGCATTTT
NA	TRBV27	NA	TRBJ2-3	CASSLGGGKTDTQYF	TGTGCCAGCAGTTTAGGAGGCGGGAAAACAGATACGCAGTATTTT
NA	TRBV5-5	NA	TRBJ1-5	CASSSGGGNQPQHF	TGTGCCAGCAGCTCCGGGGGGGGAAATCAGCCCCAGCATTTT
NA	TRBV28	NA	TRBJ1-1	CASTSGVLTEAFF	TGTGCCAGCACCTCGGGGGTATTAACTGAAGCTTTCTTT
NA	TRBV7-8	NA	TRBJ2-1	CASSYPFSEQFF	TGTGCCAGCAGCTACCCCTTCAGTGAGCAGTTCTTC
NA	TRBV28	NA	TRBJ1-1	CASSPRPGGTEAFF	TGTGCCAGCAGCCCCCGTCCCGGGGGAACTGAAGCTTTCTTT
NA	TRBV2	NA	TRBJ2-5	CASSQDRLPQETQYF	TGTGCCAGCAGCCAGGACAGACTACCCCAAGAGACCCAGTACTTC
NA	TRBV28	NA	TRBJ1-2	CASSPSLSYGYTF	TGTGCCAGCAGCCCCTCTCTCTCCTATGGCTACACCTTC
NA	TRBV29-1	NA	TRBJ1-2	CSAPPRGGNGYTF	TGCAGCGCTCCCCCTCGTGGAGGGAATGGCTACACCTTC
few	TRBV7-9	NA	TRBJ1-5	CASSFQRQRINQPQHF	TGTGCCAGCAGCTTTCAGCGACAGAGAATCAATCAGCCCCAGCATTTT
NA	TRBV7-9	NA	TRBJ2-2	CASSPGQYTGELFF	TGTGCCAGCAGCCCTGGACAGTACACCGGGGAGCTGTTTTTT
NA	TRBV28	NA	TRBJ2-4	CASSLRWRGRNIQYF	TGTGCCAGCAGTTTACGTTGGAGGGGTCGAAACATTCAGTACTTC
NA	TRBV18	TRBD1	TRBJ2-3	CASSSLSTGGADTQYF	TGTGCCAGCTCAAGCCTATCGACAGGGGGCGCAGATACGCAGTATTTT
NA	TRBV27	TRBD1	TRBJ2-1	CASSDDRGNNEQFF	TGTGCCAGCAGTGACGACAGGGGAAACAATGAGCAGTTCTTC
NA	TRBV27	TRBD1	TRBJ1-1	CASRKTQGALNTEAFF	TGTGCCAGCAGGAAAACACAGGGGGCTTTGAACACTGAAGCTTTCTTT
once	TRBV11-2	NA	TRBJ2-4	CASSSPRLNADIQYF	TGTGCCAGCAGCTCACCCCGACTAAACGCGGACATTCAGTACTTC
NA	TRBV4-1	NA	TRBJ2-7	CASSQASQGGYEQYF	TGCGCCAGCAGCCAAGCTTCACAGGGAGGGTACGAGCAGTACTTC
NA	TRBV7-2	TRBD1	TRBJ2-5	CASSRDSQETQYF	TGTGCCAGCAGCCGGGACAGCCAAGAGACCCAGTACTTC
NA	TRBV5-8	TRBD2	TRBJ2-1	CASSREGRYNEQFF	TGTGCCAGCAGCCGGGAGGGGAGGTACAATGAGCAGTTCTTC
NA	TRBV18	TRBD2	TRBJ2-7	CASSPNGLAGVIYEQYF	TGTGCCAGCTCACCGAACGGACTAGCGGGAGTTATCTACGAGCAGTACTTC
NA	TRBV5-1	NA	TRBJ2-5	CASSLSQSTQGRQETQYF	TGCGCCAGCAGCTTGAGCCAATCGACACAGGGGAGGCAAGAGACCCAGTACTTC
NA	TRBV10-3	TRBD1	TRBJ2-3	CAISNRDRGPDTQYF	TGTGCCATCAGTAACCGGGACAGGGGACCAGATACGCAGTATTTT
NA	TRBV12-3/TRBV12-4	NA	TRBJ1-1	CASSLGQGSEAFF	TGTGCCAGCAGTTTAGGGCAGGGCTCTGAAGCTTTCTTT